The sequence of this TCR beta chain was determined in a study of T cells in tuberculosis. Points from the study as a whole: Samples were chosen by availability of cryopreserved specimens.

Time point of the sample: new active TB diagnosis, blood taken before or within 7 days of starting treatment. HIV-seronegative South African adults aged 18 years or older had newly diagnosed active tuberculosis. Tuberculosis was confirmed by positive sputum smear and/or M. tuberculosis culture. Germline CDR1 reads MNHNS; CDR2 reads SASEGT. V was pared by 4 bases and J by 8 bases, with 17 bases between. The CDR3 totals 14 residues. Repertoires were generated with immunoSEQ multiplex PCR, while TCRdb's copy carries only in-frame clones and drops some. The profile shows tens of thousands of clones, 94% of them singletons. Regarding this clone: The antigen is not known.

This specimen was PBMCs, taken at tuberculosis diagnosis. This sequence originates from an adult with tuberculosis. The J gene is TRBJ1-2, the V gene TRBV6-1; D uncertain. The CDR3 loop is CASSVEREVGGYTF. For the CDR3, the DNA is TGTGCCAGCAGTGTTGAGAGGGAAGTGGGCGGCTACACCTTC.